What follows is one T cell receptor beta chain and its context. The table came from immunoSEQ multiplex PCR; TCRdb's copy has only in-frame clones and leaves some out. The data hold 11,000 to 15,000 clones, with roughly 89% observed a single time. This record comes from a study of T cell repertoires and Cas9 in healthy adults. In the study overall: SpCas9-reactive CD4 and CD8 T cells were characterized for potency, cytotoxicity and lineage.

This receptor was identified in a human donor in good health. Sequencing was done on a sample of Tregs (CD4+, CD25+, CD127-, CD137-, CD154-) from PBMCs; culture status not recorded.

CDR3 sequence reads: CASSFGASWTEAFF. The CDR3 region has the DNA TGCGCCAGCAGCTTTGGGGCGAGTTGGACTGAAGCTTTCTTT. The rearrangement uses TRBV5-1 and TRBJ1-1; tentatively, D is TRBD1 (5 bases). In germline, CDR1 is SGHRS, CDR2 YFSETQ. CDR3 length equals 14 residues. V lost 2 bases, J lost 5 bases, and 13 bases lay in between.